This T cell receptor (beta chain) came from a study of cytomegalovirus exposure and HLA in healthy donors. Study-level findings and limits: In a later analysis, several top co-occurrence clusters appeared linked to parvovirus B19, influenza, CMV and Epstein-Barr virus.

V was trimmed by 3 bases and J by 4 bases, leaving 10 bases between them. Per the germline V gene, CDR1 is KGHSH and CDR2 is LQKENI. This CDR3 contains 14 residues. PCR was performed using 60 Vbeta and 13 Jbeta primers. Produced via immunoSEQ multiplex PCR; TCRdb's table is partial and in-frame only. The repertoire has more than 130,000 clones, roughly 80% of them found once; the top ten carry approximately 5%. Turning to this clone: Antigen unknown.

The TCR originated in a woman aged 50 to 60 in good health and CMV-seronegative. The rearrangement joins TRBV18 to TRBJ1-5, with D maybe TRBD1 (5 bases). Sequencing input: PBMCs. CDR3 in amino acids: CASSPSGDNQPQHF. The CDR3 DNA is TGTGCCAGCTCACCGTCGGGGGATAATCAGCCCCAGCATTTT.